This TCR beta chain appears in the sequencing data of a study of T cell changes during pregnancy in multiple sclerosis. The table came from immunoSEQ multiplex PCR; TCRdb's copy has only in-frame clones and leaves some out. The sample gives under 70,000 clones, roughly 91% of which show up once; 1% to 1.5% is in the top ten. Per germline, CDR1 SGHNT and CDR2 YENEEA. The J segment lost 0 bases and the V segment lost 5 bases, leaving 15 bases of the junction unmatched. The CDR3 has 18 residues. The V gene is TRBV11-3, the J gene TRBJ2-5; 7 bases map to TRBD2. Sequencing was performed on peripheral blood, taken after pregnancy. The TCR was taken from a female donor in good health, enrolled as a control in a pregnancy study. The CDR3 DNA follows: TGTGCCAGCAGCCGTACTACCCGGGGGGAAGGCTACCAAGAGACCCAGTACTTC. As protein: CASSRTTRGEGYQETQYF.